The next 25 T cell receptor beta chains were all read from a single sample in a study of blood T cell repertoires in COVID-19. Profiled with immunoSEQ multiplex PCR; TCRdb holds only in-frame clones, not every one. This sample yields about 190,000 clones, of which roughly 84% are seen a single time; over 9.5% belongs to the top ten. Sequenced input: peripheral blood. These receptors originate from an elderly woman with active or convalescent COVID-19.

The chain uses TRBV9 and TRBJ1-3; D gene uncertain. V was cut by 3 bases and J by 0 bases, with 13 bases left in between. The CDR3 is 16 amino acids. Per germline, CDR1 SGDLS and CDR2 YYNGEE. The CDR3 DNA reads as TGTGCCAGCAGCGACCGAGGCCCGTTCTCTGGAAACACCATATATTTT. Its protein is CASSDRGPFSGNTIYF.

DNA for the CDR3: TGTGCCAGCTCCCAGGACAGCATCTCTGAGCAGTTCTTC. Translating it yields CASSQDSISEQFF. This chain links TRBV18 with TRBJ2-1, with D maybe TRBD1 (6 bases). CDR3 size: 13 residues. Germline V gene sequence: CDR1 KGHSH, CDR2 LQKENI. Deletions cut 6 bases from V and 9 bases from J, with 15 bases between.

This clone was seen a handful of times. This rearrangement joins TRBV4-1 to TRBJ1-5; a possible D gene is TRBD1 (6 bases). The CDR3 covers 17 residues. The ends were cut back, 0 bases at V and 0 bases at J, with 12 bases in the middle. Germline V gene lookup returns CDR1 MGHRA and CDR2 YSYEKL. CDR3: CASSQESTGHSNQPQHF. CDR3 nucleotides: TGCGCCAGCAGCCAAGAAAGTACAGGGCATAGCAATCAGCCCCAGCATTTT.

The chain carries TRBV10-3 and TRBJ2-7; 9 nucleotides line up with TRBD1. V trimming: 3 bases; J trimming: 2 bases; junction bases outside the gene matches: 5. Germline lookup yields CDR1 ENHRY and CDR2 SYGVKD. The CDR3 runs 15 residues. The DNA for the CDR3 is TGTGCCATCAGTGAACAGGACAGGGGCACCTACGAGCAGTACTTC. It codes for CAISEQDRGTYEQYF.

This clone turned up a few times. The CDR3 is CASTAADTQYF. CDR3 sequence (DNA): TGTGCCAGCACCGCGGCAGATACGCAGTATTTT. This chain uses TRBV6-5 with TRBJ2-3; no reliable D call. There are 11 residues in the CDR3. Trimming took off 7 bases at V and 4 bases at J, with 6 bases between the two ends. Germline V gene lookup returns CDR1 MNHEY and CDR2 SVGAGI.

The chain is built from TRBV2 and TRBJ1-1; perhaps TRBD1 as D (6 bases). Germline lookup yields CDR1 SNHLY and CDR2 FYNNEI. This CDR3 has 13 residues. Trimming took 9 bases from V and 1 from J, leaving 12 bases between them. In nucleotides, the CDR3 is TGTGCCAGTTCTACACAGGGGAACACTGAAGCTTTCTTT. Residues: CASSTQGNTEAFF.

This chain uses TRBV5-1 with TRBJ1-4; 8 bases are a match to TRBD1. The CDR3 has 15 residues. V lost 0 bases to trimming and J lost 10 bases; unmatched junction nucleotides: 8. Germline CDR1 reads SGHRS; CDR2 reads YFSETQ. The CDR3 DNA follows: TGCGCCAGCAGCTTGGTGGACAGGGTACGTGGAAAACTGTTTTTT. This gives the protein CASSLVDRVRGKLFF. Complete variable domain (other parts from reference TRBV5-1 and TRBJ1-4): KAGVTQTPRYLIKTRGQQVTLSCSPISGHRSVSWYQQTPGQGLQFLFEYFSETQRNKGNFPGRFSGRQFSNSRSEMNVSTLELGDSALYLCASSLVDRVRGKLFFGSGTQLSVL.

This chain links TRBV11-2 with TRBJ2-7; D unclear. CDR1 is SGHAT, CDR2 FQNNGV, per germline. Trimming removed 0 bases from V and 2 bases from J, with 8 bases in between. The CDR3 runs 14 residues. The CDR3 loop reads CASSLESQAYEQYF. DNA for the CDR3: TGTGCCAGCAGCTTAGAGAGTCAGGCCTACGAGCAGTACTTC.

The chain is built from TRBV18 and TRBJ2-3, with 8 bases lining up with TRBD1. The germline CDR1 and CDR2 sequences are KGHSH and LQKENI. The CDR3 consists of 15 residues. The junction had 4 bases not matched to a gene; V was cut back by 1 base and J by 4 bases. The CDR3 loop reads CASSPRSGGADTQYF. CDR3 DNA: TGTGCCAGCTCACCACGTTCAGGGGGCGCAGATACGCAGTATTTT.

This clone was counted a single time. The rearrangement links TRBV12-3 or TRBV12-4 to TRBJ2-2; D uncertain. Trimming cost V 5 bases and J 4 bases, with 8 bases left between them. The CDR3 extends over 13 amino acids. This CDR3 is CASSMVRTGELFF. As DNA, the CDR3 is TGTGCCAGCAGTATGGTGCGCACCGGGGAGCTGTTTTTT.

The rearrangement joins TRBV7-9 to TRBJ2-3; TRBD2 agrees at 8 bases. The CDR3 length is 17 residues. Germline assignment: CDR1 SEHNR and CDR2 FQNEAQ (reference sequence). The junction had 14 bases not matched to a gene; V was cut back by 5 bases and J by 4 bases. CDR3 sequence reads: CASSRSRGAGAADTQYF. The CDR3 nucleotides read TGTGCCAGCAGCCGATCTCGCGGAGCGGGAGCGGCAGATACGCAGTATTTT.

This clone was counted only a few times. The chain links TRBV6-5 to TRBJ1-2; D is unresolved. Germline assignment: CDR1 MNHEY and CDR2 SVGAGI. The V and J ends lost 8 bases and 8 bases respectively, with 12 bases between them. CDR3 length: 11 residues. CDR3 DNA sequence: TGTGCCAGCTGGGCACGTGGCGGCTACACCTTC. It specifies CASWARGGYTF.

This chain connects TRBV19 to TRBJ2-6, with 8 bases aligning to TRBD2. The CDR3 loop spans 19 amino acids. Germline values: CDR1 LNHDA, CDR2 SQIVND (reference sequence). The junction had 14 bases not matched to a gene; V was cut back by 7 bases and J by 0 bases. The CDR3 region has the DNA TGTGCCAGTAATCATAAAGGGCTGGCGGGGGGCTCTGGGGCCAACGTCCTGACTTTC. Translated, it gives CASNHKGLAGGSGANVLTF.

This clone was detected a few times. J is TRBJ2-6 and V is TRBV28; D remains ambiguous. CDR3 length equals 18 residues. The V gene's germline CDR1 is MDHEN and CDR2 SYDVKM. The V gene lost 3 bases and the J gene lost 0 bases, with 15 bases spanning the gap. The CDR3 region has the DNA TGTGCCAGCAGTTTTGTGGGCAGGTTCCGCTCTGGGGCCAACGTCCTGACTTTC. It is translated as CASSFVGRFRSGANVLTF.

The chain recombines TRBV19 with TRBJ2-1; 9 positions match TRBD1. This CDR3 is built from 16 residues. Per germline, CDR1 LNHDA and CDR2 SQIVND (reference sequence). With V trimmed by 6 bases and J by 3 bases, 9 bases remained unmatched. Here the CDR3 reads CASSDLGQGFYNEQFF. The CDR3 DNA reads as TGTGCCAGTAGCGATTTAGGACAGGGGTTCTACAATGAGCAGTTCTTC.

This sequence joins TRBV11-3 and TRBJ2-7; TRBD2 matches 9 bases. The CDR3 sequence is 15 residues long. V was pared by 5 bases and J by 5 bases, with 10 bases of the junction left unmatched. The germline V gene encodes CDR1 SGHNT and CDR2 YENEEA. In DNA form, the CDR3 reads TGTGCCAGCAGCCCACAGGGGACTAGCTTCGACGAGCAGTACTTC. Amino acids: CASSPQGTSFDEQYF.

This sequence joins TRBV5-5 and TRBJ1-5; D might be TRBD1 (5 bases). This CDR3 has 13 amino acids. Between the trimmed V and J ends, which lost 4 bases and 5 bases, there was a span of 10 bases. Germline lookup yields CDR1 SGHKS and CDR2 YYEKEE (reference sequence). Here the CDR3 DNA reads TGTGCCAGCAGCACAGACAGCGATCAGCCCCAGCATTTT. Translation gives CASSTDSDQPQHF.

CDR3 coding DNA: TGCGCCAGCAGCGCCGGGACAGGGGCCTACAATGAGCAGTTCTTC. This sequence encodes CASSAGTGAYNEQFF. This rearrangement joins TRBV5-1 to TRBJ2-1; 10 nucleotides agree with TRBD1. CDR3 length: 15 amino acids. V shed 4 bases, J shed 2 bases, and the junction held 3 bases outside the gene matches. CDR1 SGHRS and CDR2 YFSETQ come from the germline V gene.

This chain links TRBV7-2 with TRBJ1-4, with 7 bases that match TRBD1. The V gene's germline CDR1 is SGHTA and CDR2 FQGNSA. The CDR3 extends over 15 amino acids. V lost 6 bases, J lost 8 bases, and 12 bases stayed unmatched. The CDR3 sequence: CASSRRGPGVEKLFF. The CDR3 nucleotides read TGTGCCAGCAGTCGTAGGGGGCCAGGGGTCGAAAAACTGTTTTTT.

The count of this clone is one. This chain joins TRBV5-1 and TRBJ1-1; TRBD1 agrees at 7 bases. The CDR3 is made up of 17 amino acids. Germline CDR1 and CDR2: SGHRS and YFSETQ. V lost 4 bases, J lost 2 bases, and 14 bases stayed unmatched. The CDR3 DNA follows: TGCGCCAGCAGCCGAAGGGGGCCGTCTCTACATAACACTGAAGCTTTCTTT. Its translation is CASSRRGPSLHNTEAFF. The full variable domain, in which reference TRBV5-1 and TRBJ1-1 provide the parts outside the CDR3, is KAGVTQTPRYLIKTRGQQVTLSCSPISGHRSVSWYQQTPGQGLQFLFEYFSETQRNKGNFPGRFSGRQFSNSRSEMNVSTLELGDSALYLCASSRRGPSLHNTEAFFGQGTRLTVV.

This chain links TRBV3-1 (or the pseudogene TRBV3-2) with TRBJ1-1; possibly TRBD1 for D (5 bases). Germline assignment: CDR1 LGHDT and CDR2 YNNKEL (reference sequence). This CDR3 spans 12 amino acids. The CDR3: CASEGMNTEAFF. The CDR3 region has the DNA TGTGCTTCGGAGGGGATGAACACTGAAGCTTTCTTT.

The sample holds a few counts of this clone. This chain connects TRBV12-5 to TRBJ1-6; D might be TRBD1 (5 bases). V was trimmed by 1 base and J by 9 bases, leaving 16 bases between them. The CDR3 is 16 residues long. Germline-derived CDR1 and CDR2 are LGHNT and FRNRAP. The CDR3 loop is CASGLATGGSLSPLHF. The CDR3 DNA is TGTGCTAGTGGTTTGGCAACCGGGGGGAGCCTTTCACCCCTCCACTTT.

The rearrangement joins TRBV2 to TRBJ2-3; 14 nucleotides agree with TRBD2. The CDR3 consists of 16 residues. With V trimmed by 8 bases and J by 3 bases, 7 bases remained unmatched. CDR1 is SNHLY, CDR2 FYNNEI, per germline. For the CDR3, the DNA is TGTGCCAGCTTAGGGACTAGCGGGAGAGGGACAGATACGCAGTATTTT. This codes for CASLGTSGRGTDTQYF.

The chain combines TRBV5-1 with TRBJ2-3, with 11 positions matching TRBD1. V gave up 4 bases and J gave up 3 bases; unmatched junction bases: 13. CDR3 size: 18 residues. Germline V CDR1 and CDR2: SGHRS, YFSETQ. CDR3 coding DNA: TGCGCCAGCAGCGGTATAGGTACCGGGACAGGGGGAACAGATACGCAGTATTTT. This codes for CASSGIGTGTGGTDTQYF.

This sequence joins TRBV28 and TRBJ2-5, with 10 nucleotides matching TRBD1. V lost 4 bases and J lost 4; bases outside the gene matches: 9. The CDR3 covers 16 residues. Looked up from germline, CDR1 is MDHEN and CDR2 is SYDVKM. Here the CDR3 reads CASSSRGQGMVETQYF. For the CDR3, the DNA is TGTGCCAGCAGTTCGCGGGGACAGGGGATGGTAGAGACCCAGTACTTC.